This T cell receptor beta chain was recorded in a study of cytomegalovirus exposure and HLA in healthy donors. Study context: The platform used for the roughly 130 validation repertoires matched that of the roughly 700 first-cohort repertoires, a later analysis reported. Study observations and caveats: That first-cohort TCR clusters tended to co-occur in the approximately 120 validation repertoires was found in a later analysis. Reports described diagnosis of cytomegalovirus status by the classifier as highly specific and sensitive.

Comments on this clone: Its antigen is unknown.

Germline lookup yields CDR1 SGHVS and CDR2 FNYEAQ. The CDR3 is 15 amino acids. J lost 2 bases, V lost 1 base, and 5 bases had no gene match. Libraries were prepared by immunoSEQ multiplex PCR; TCRdb keeps only in-frame clonotypes and omits some of them. This table has about 100,000 clones, about 94% appearing once. The sequence derives from a woman younger than 30 in good health and CMV-seronegative. This chain connects TRBV7-6 to TRBJ2-7, with TRBD1 identical over 7 bases. Sequencing was carried out using PBMCs. The DNA of the CDR3 is TGTGCCAGCAGCTTAGAGGGGACAGATACCTACGAGCAGTACTTC. It translates to CASSLEGTDTYEQYF.